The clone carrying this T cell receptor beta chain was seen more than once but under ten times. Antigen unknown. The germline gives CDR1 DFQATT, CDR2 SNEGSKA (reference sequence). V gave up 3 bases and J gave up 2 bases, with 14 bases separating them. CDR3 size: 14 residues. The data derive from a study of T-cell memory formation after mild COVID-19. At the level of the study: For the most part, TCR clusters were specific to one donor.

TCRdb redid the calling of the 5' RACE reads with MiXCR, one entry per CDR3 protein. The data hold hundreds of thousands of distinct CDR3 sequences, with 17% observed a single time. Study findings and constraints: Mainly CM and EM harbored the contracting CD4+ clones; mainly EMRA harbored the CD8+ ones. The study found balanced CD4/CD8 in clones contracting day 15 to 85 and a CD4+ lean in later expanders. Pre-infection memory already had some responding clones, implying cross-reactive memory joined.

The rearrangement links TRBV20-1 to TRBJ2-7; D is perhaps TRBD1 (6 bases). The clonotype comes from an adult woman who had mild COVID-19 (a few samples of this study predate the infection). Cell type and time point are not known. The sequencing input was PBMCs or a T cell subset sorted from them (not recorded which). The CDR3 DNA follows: TGCAGTGCTAGCGCCGGGACAACAACCTACGAGCAGTACTTC. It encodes CSASAGTTTYEQYF.